This passage covers 10 T cell receptor beta chains from one sample sequenced in a study of response to subunit inactivated influenza vaccine. MiXCR, run by TCRdb on the RT-PCR reads, gives a single entry per CDR3 protein. The sample holds roughly 160,000 distinct CDR3 sequences, about 10% seen once. The source material was CD8+ T cells sorted from PBMCs, sampled 23 months after vaccination. The source is a man in his fifties or sixties who received an inactivated influenza vaccine.

This clonotype was seen more than once but under ten times. The J gene is TRBJ2-3, the V gene TRBV7-9; D is undetermined. Germline CDR1 reads SEHNR; CDR2 reads FQNEAQ (reference sequence). Deletions cut 5 bases from V and 6 bases from J, with 9 bases between. The CDR3 totals 12 residues. Written as DNA, the CDR3 is TGTGCCAGCAGCGCAACGGTGGATACGCAGTATTTT. Its translation: CASSATVDTQYF.

This clonotype has at least ten counts. The CDR3 nucleotides read TGTGCCAGCAGCGAGGCTGGCAGGGAACACGAGCAGTACTTC. As protein: CASSEAGREHEQYF. This chain links TRBV9 with TRBJ2-7; D is perhaps TRBD1 (5 bases). Germline V gene lookup returns CDR1 SGDLS and CDR2 YYNGEE. V was shortened by 3 bases and J by 5 bases, with 15 bases between the two germline ends. The CDR3 consists of 14 residues. The full variable domain, in which reference TRBV9 and TRBJ2-7 provide the parts outside the CDR3, is DSGVTQTPKHLITATGQRVTLRCSPRSGDLSVYWYQQSLDQGLQFLIQYYNGEERAKGNILERFSAQQFPDLHSELNLSSLELGDSALYFCASSEAGREHEQYFGPGTRLTVT.

Comment on this clonotype: A junction boundary mismatches the germline segment, possibly from a read error. The chain recombines TRBV7-9 with TRBJ1-1; D possibly corresponds to TRBD1 (5 bases). The CDR3 runs 12 residues. Germline values: CDR1 SEHNR, CDR2 FQNEAQ (reference sequence). The CDR3 nucleotides read TGTGCCAGCAGCTTAGGGGGGACTGAAACTTTCTTT. Amino acid sequence: CASSLGGTETFF.

V gene TRBV28 combines with J gene TRBJ2-1, with D uncertain. The CDR3 spans 16 residues. Trimming stripped 7 bases from V and 8 bases from J, with 24 bases between. The V gene's germline CDR1 is MDHEN and CDR2 SYDVKM. CDR3 DNA: TGTGCCAGCACCGAACTGCCGGGCCCTAGAATCCATGAGCAGTTCTTC. Protein: CASTELPGPRIHEQFF.

This clonotype was detected a few times. The rearrangement uses TRBV7-9 and TRBJ2-5; either TRBD1 or TRBD2 may supply D (5 bases each). Deletions cut 4 bases from V and 1 base from J, with 16 bases between. Germline values: CDR1 SEHNR, CDR2 FQNEAQ (reference sequence). The CDR3 extends over 16 amino acids. The CDR3 DNA reads TGTGCCAGCAGCTCTTCTAGCCGAGGGGCCCAAGAGACCCAGTACTTC. This gives the protein CASSSSSRGAQETQYF.

The chain uses TRBV15 and TRBJ2-3; possibly TRBD2 for D (5 bases). Germline CDR1 reads LNHNV; CDR2 reads YYDKDF (reference sequence). The V end was cut by 1 base, the J end by 2 bases, with 10 bases between. The CDR3 consists of 15 residues. The CDR3 is CATSRGGRPTDTQYF. The CDR3 DNA sequence: TGTGCCACCAGCAGAGGAGGGCGACCCACAGATACGCAGTATTTT.

About this clonotype itself: A junction boundary mismatches the germline segment, possibly from a read error. The chain combines TRBV6-4 with TRBJ2-6; D is possibly TRBD1 (5 bases). This CDR3 is built from 14 residues. Germline V gives CDR1 MRHNA, CDR2 SNTAGT. The CDR3 DNA is TGTGCCAGCAGCCCGCTGGTTGGGGCCAACGTTCTGACTTTC. Translation gives CASSPLVGANVLTF.

The chain joins TRBV4-2 to TRBJ2-5; D remains unclear. The end of the DNA is better explained by TRBJ2-1, so the J call may be wrong. Germline loops: CDR1 LGHNA, CDR2 YNFKEQ. The CDR3 is 16 residues long. The CDR3 DNA follows: TGTGCCAGCAGCCAAGATCCGACAAAATTTCAAGAGACCCAGTTCTTC. Encoded protein: CASSQDPTKFQETQFF.

This clonotype showed up just a few times. The chain joins TRBV5-6 to TRBJ2-7; the D gene could be TRBD1 or TRBD2 (5 bases each). V was shortened by 0 bases and J by 4 bases, with 20 bases between the two germline ends. The CDR3 length is 17 residues. CDR1 is SGHDT and CDR2 is YYEEEE in the germline V gene. The CDR3 nucleotides read TGTGCCAGCAGCTTGGGGGGACCTAGGGTTATTTCATACGAGCAGTACTTC. The encoded protein is CASSLGGPRVISYEQYF. The full variable domain, rest sourced from reference TRBV5-6 and TRBJ2-7, is DAGVTQSPTHLIKTRGQQVTLRCSPKSGHDTVSWYQQALGQGPQFIFQYYEEEERQRGNFPDRFSGHQFPNYSSELNVNALLLGDSALYLCASSLGGPRVISYEQYFGPGTRLTVT.

This clonotype was counted ten times or more. This chain joins TRBV3-1 and TRBJ2-5; TRBD2 aligns across 7 bases. V lost 3 bases, J lost 0 bases, and 7 bases stayed unmatched. The CDR3 contains 16 residues. Germline values: CDR1 LGHDT, CDR2 YNNKEL (reference sequence). CDR3 DNA sequence: TGTGCCAGCAGCCAGGTGTGGGGGGGGTACCAAGAGACCCAGTACTTC. It encodes CASSQVWGGYQETQYF.